The sequence of this TCR beta chain was determined in a study of blood T cell repertoires in COVID-19. For the study at large: PBMCs, B-cell-depleted T cells, or T cells were the source of the cDNA or gDNA that made up the material.

Using immunoSEQ multiplex PCR, the repertoire was profiled, and TCRdb retains in-frame clones only, with some absent. The top ten clones hold 6.5% to 9% of a sample with roughly 120,000 clones, 70% to 80% of them seen once. The ends lost 3 bases at V and 2 bases at J; junction bases unmatched: 0. Germline V lookup: CDR1 GTSNPN, CDR2 SVGIG (reference sequence). The CDR3 consists of 13 residues. The sequence came from a human donor in a cohort sampled during active COVID-19. The chain uses TRBV30 and TRBJ2-7, with TRBD2 identical over 11 bases. Sequencing was done on a sample of peripheral blood. CDR3 sequence (DNA): TGTGCCTGGAGACTAGCGGGAGCCTACGAGCAGTACTTC. It yields the protein CAWRLAGAYEQYF.